Listed below are T cell receptor beta chains from one sample, sequenced in a study of cytomegalovirus exposure and HLA in healthy donors. The data were produced by immunoSEQ multiplex PCR, yet TCRdb's version contains in-frame clones alone and is incomplete. Counted here are some 190,000 clones, less than 80% occurring once; the ten biggest clones make up around 1.6%. Material: PBMCs. The receptors were gathered from a man aged 18 to 29 in good health and CMV-seronegative. Both conserved end residues are part of each CDR3. The order of the fields is V gene, D gene, J gene, clone size, CDR3 DNA, CDR3 protein. A D gene is named only where the DNA matches it firmly. Only some rows state a clone size, as once, few, many or a class for expanded clones.

TRBV6-5,NA,TRBJ1-3,once,TGTGCCAGCAGTTACTCCTACTCTGGAAACACCATATATTTT,CASSYSYSGNTIYF
TRBV28,TRBD2,TRBJ2-3,once,TGTGCCAGCAGTACCGGAACTAGCGGGAGGGCCGGGGCAGATACGCAGTATTTT,CASSTGTSGRAGADTQYF
TRBV23-1,TRBD2,TRBJ2-2,few,TGCGCCAGCACTCGTCCCGCTAGCGGGAGGGTATGGACCGGGGAGCTGTTTTTT,CASTRPASGRVWTGELFF
TRBV2,TRBD1,TRBJ1-1,few,TGTGCCGACCGGGGACAGGGGAACACTGAAGCTTTCTTT,CADRGQGNTEAFF
TRBV5-1,NA,TRBJ2-3,NA,TGCGCCAGCAGCTTGGGGACAGGCACAGATACGCAGTATTTT,CASSLGTGTDTQYF
TRBV27,NA,TRBJ2-7,NA,TGTGCCAGCAGTGGCATCGGTGGTTCGGGCGAGCAGTACTTC,CASSGIGGSGEQYF
TRBV5-1,TRBD1,TRBJ1-5,NA,TGCGCCAGCAGCTTGGGAACAGGGGCGAGCAATCAGCCCCAGCATTTT,CASSLGTGASNQPQHF
TRBV5-4,NA,TRBJ1-3,NA,TGTGCCAGCAGCTTCGGGGACAAGGGATCTGGAAACACCATATATTTT,CASSFGDKGSGNTIYF
TRBV10-3,NA,TRBJ2-3,once,TGTGCCATCAGTGAGTCACACAGCACAGATACGCAGTATTTT,CAISESHSTDTQYF
TRBV30,NA,TRBJ1-2,NA,TGTGCCTGTGACACCTATGGCTACACCTTC,CACDTYGYTF
TRBV18,TRBD1,TRBJ1-6,NA,TGTGCCAGCTCCCCATCACAGGGGTCGGGAAGTTCACCCCTCCACTTT,CASSPSQGSGSSPLHF
TRBV5-5,NA,TRBJ2-7,NA,TGTGCCAGCAGCTTCGTCCTAAACGGCTACGAGCAGTACTTC,CASSFVLNGYEQYF
TRBV5-1,NA,TRBJ2-7,NA,TGCGCCAGCAGCCCTCCTCGAAGGGGTGTCGGCCACGAGCAGTACTTC,CASSPPRRGVGHEQYF
TRBV5-1,NA,TRBJ2-5,NA,TGCGCCAGCAGCTTGGGGGGCCCGGAGACCCAGTACTTC,CASSLGGPETQYF
TRBV14,NA,TRBJ2-1,NA,TGTGCCAGCAGCCAAGATGTAGGGGGGGGGTCCTACAATGAGCAGTTCTTC,CASSQDVGGGSYNEQFF
TRBV19,NA,TRBJ2-3,NA,TGTGCCAGCGCCTCTCAGGTTAGCACAGATACGCAGTATTTT,CASASQVSTDTQYF
TRBV10-1,TRBD2,TRBJ2-1,NA,TGCGCCAGCAGTGGGGGGGGTAGCTATGAGCAGTTCTTC,CASSGGGSYEQFF
TRBV7-9,TRBD1,TRBJ1-1,few,TGTGCCAGCAGCTTTGTTCGACAGGGCGGTGGTGAAGCTTTCTTT,CASSFVRQGGGEAFF
TRBV5-1,TRBD2,TRBJ2-1,NA,TGCGCCAGCGACCCGCGTGGGCGGGGGGCGCCGAGGGGCTCCTACAATGAGCAGTTCTTC,CASDPRGRGAPRGSYNEQFF
TRBV10-3,NA,TRBJ2-3,few,TGTGCCATCAGTGATTTATTGGGCACGATCACAGATACGCAGTATTTT,CAISDLLGTITDTQYF
TRBV28,NA,TRBJ1-1,NA,TGTGCCAGCAGTTCCAACTACAGGGCTCGGAGCACTGAAGCTTTCTTT,CASSSNYRARSTEAFF
TRBV4-1,TRBD2,TRBJ2-5,NA,TGCGCCAGCAGCCACGGGGGACTAGCGGGGGTGGCCCAGTACTTC,CASSHGGLAGVAQYF
TRBV6-5,TRBD2,TRBJ2-7,NA,TGTGCCAGCAGTTACCGGACTAGCGGCCTCTCCTACGAGCAGTACTTC,CASSYRTSGLSYEQYF
TRBV27,TRBD1,TRBJ2-5,NA,TGTGCCAGCAGTTTATCGAGATCAGGGGGCCCAGAGACCCAGTACTTC,CASSLSRSGGPETQYF
TRBV6-6,NA,TRBJ1-2,NA,TGTGCCAGCAGCGCAGCGGACAGCTTCTATGGCTACACCTTC,CASSAADSFYGYTF